This T cell receptor (beta chain) was identified during a study of preoperative IRX-2 immunotherapy in early breast cancer. The assay was immunoSEQ multiplex PCR, and TCRdb's table has in-frame clones only and misses some. The data show about 23,000 clones, with over 75% seen just once and 9% to 10% held by the top ten. Treatment meaning: preoperative locoregional IRX-2 cytokine immunotherapy. Trimming shortened V by 4 bases and J by 3 bases, and 6 bases separated the two germline ends. Per germline, CDR1 SNHLY and CDR2 FYNNEI. This CDR3 spans 13 amino acids. This receptor was taken from a human donor with breast cancer. The sequencing here drew on tumor tissue, taken after IRX-2 immunotherapy. The chain employs TRBV2 and TRBJ1-4; D not certain. The DNA for the CDR3 is TGTGCCAGCAGTGGGAGGGCTAATGAAAAACTGTTTTTT. It codes for CASSGRANEKLFF.